This T cell receptor (beta chain) was recovered during a study of early T cells in non-severe SARS-CoV-2 infection. MiXCR, applied by TCRdb to the 5' RACE reads, yields one record per CDR3 protein. The sample shows fewer than 25,000 distinct CDR3 sequences, around 3.5% of them seen only once. In this sample, this clonotype turned up a few times. V dropped 0 bases and J dropped 0 bases, with 10 bases sitting between them. Germline V gene data show CDR1 as SGHRS and CDR2 as YFSETQ. The CDR3 extends over 16 amino acids. The source is an adult who was a healthcare worker with PCR-confirmed SARS-CoV-2 infection or an uninfected control (not recorded which). Input material: whole blood. The rearrangement joins TRBV5-1 to TRBJ1-3; D is unclear. CDR3 DNA: TGCGCCAGCAGCTTGGATGGCCCTTACTCTGGAAACACCATATATTTT. Translating gives CASSLDGPYSGNTIYF. Based on the CDR3 plus reference TRBV5-1 and TRBJ1-3, the full variable domain is KAGVTQTPRYLIKTRGQQVTLSCSPISGHRSVSWYQQTPGQGLQFLFEYFSETQRNKGNFPGRFSGRQFSNSRSEMNVSTLELGDSALYLCASSLDGPYSGNTIYFGEGSWLTVV.